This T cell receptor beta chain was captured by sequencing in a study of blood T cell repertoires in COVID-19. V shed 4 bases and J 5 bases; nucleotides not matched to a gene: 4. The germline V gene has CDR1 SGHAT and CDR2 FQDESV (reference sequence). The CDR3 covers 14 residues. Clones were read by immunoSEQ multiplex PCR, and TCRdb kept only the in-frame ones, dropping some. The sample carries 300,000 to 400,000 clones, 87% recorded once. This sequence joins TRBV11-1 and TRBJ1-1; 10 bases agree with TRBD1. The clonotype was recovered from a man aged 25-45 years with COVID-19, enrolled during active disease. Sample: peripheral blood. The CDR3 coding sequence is TGTGCCAGCAGCTCAGGACAGGGGGGGACTGAAGCTTTCTTT. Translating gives CASSSGQGGTEAFF.